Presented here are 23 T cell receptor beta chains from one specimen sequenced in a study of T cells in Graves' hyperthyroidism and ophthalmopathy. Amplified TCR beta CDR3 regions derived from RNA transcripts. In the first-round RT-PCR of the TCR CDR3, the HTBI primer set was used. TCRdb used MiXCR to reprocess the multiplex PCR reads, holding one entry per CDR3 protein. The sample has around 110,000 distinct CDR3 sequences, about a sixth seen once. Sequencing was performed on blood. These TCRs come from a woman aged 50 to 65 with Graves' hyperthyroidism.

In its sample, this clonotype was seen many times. Here the CDR3 DNA reads TGTGCCAGCAGTTTGGGACAGGGTGAAAAACTGTTTTTT. This codes for CASSLGQGEKLFF. The chain is built from TRBV12-3 or TRBV12-4 and TRBJ1-4; 9 bases match TRBD1. V lost 3 bases and J lost 7; bases outside the gene matches: 0. The CDR3 covers 13 residues.

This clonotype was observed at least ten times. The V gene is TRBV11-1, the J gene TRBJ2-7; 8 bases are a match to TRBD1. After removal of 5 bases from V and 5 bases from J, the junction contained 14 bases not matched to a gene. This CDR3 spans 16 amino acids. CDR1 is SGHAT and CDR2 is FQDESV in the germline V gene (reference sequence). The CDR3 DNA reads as TGTGCCAGCAGCCATGATTTACCGACAGGGGTCGACGAGCAGTACTTC. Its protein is CASSHDLPTGVDEQYF.

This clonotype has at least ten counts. CDR3: CASSTGQGLFGANVLTF. DNA for the CDR3: TGTGCCAGCAGTACGGGGCAGGGGCTCTTTGGGGCCAACGTCCTGACTTTC. V and J are TRBV6-1 and TRBJ2-6, with D tentatively TRBD1 (6 bases). Germline CDR1 reads MNHNS; CDR2 reads SASEGT. The CDR3 extends over 17 amino acids. With 5 bases removed from V and 3 bases from J, the gap between germline ends came to 17 bases.

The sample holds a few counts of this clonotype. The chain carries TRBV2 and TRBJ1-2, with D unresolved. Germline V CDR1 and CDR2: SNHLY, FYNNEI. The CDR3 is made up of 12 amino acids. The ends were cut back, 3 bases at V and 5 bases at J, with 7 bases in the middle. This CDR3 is CASSDSGYGYTF. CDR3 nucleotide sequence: TGTGCCAGCAGTGACTCGGGGTATGGCTACACCTTC.

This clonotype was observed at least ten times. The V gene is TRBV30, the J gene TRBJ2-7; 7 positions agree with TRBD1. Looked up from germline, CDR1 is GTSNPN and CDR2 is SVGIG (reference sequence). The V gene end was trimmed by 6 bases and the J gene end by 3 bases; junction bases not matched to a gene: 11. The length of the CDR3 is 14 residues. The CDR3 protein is CACDRECRGYEQYV. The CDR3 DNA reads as TGTGCCTGCGACAGGGAATGCAGGGGCTACGAGCAGTACGTC.

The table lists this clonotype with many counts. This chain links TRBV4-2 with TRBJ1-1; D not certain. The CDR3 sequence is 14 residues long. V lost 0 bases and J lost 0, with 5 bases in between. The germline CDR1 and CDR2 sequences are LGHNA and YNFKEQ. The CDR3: CASSQDRVNTEAFF. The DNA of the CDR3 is TGTGCCAGCAGCCAAGATAGGGTGAACACTGAAGCTTTCTTT.

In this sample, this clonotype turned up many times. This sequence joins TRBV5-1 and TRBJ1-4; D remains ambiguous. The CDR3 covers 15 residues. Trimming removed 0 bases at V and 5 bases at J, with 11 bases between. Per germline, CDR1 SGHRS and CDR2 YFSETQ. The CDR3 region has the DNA TGCGCCAGCAGCTTGGTGGGCAGAATCAATGAAAAACTGTTTTTT. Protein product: CASSLVGRINEKLFF.

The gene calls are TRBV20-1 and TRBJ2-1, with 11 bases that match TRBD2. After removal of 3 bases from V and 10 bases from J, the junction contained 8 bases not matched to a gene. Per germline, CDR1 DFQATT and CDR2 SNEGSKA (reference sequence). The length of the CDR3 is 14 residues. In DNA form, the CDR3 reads TGCAGTGCTAGCCCCACTAGCGGGAGTAGGGAGCAGTTCTTC. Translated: CSASPTSGSREQFF.

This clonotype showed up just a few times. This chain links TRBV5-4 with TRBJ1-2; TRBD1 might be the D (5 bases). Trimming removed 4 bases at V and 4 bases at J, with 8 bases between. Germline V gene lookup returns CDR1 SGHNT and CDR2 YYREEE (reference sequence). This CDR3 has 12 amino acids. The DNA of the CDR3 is TGTGCCAGCAGCCAAGACAGCTATGGCTACACCTTC. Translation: CASSQDSYGYTF.

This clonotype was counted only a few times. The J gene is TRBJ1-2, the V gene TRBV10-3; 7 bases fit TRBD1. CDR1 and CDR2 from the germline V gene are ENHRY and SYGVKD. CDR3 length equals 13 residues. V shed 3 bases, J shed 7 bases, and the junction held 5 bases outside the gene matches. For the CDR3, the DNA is TGTGCCATCAGTGATGACAGGGAGAGTGGCTACACCTTC. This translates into CAISDDRESGYTF.

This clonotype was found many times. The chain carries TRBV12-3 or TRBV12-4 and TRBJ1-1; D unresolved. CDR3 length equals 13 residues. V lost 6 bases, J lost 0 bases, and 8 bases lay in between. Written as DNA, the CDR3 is TGTGCCAGCAGACGTGACCTGAACACTGAAGCTTTCTTT. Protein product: CASRRDLNTEAFF.

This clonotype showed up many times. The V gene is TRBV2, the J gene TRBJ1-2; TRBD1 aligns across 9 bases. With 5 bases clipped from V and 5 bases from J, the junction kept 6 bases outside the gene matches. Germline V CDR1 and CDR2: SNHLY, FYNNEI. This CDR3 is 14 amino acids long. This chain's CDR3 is CASSRTGGAYGYTF. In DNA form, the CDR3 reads TGTGCCAGCAGTAGAACAGGGGGCGCTTATGGCTACACCTTC.

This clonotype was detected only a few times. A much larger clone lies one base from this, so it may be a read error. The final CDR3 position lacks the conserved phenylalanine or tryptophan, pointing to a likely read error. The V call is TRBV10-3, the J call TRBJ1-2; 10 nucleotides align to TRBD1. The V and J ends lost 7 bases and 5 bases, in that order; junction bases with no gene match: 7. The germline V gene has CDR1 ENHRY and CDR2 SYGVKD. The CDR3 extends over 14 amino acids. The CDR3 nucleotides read TGTGCCATCAAAGGGACAGGGGAATGGTATGGCTACACCCTC. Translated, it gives CAIKGTGEWYGYTL.

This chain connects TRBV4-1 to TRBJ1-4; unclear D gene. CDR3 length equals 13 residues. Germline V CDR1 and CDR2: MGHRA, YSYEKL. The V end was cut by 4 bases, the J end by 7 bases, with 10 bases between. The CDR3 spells CASSLLPTEKLFF. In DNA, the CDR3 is TGCGCCAGCAGCCTCCTCCCGACTGAAAAACTGTTTTTT.

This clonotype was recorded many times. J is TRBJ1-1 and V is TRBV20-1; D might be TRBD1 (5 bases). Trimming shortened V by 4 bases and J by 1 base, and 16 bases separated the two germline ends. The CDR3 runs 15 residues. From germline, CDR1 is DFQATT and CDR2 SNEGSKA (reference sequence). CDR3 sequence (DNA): TGCAGTGCTACCCCGCGGACAAGACCGAACACTGAAGCTTTCTTT. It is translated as CSATPRTRPNTEAFF.

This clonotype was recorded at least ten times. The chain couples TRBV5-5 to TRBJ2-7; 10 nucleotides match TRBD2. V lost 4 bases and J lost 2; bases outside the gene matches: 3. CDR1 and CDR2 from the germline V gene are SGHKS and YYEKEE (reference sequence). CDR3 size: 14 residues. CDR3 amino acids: CASSPGLAAYEQYF. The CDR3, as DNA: TGTGCCAGCAGCCCCGGACTAGCGGCCTACGAGCAGTACTTC. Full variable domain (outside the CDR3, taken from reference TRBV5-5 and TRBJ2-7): DAGVTQSPTHLIKTRGQQVTLRCSPISGHKSVSWYQQVLGQGPQFIFQYYEKEERGRGNFPDRFSARQFPNYSSELNVNALLLGDSALYLCASSPGLAAYEQYFGPGTRLTVT.

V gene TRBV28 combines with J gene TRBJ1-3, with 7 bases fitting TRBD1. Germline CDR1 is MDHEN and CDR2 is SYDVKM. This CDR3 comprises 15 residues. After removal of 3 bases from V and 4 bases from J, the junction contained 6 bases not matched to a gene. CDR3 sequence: CASSFLGQRGNTIYF. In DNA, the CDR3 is TGTGCCAGCAGTTTTCTGGGACAGCGAGGAAACACCATATATTTT.

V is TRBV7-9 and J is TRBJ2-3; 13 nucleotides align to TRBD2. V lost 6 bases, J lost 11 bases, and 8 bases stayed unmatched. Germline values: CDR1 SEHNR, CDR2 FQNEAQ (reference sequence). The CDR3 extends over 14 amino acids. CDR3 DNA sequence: TGTGCCAGCAGTATTGGACTAGCGGGAGCTATGCAGTATTTT. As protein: CASSIGLAGAMQYF.

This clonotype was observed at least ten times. The CDR3 reads CASTGLAGVGTDTQYF. Here the CDR3 DNA reads TGCGCCAGCACAGGACTAGCGGGAGTCGGCACAGATACGCAGTATTTT. The V call is TRBV5-1, the J call TRBJ2-3; 13 bases are shared with TRBD2. The CDR3 length is 16 residues. Looked up from germline, CDR1 is SGHRS and CDR2 is YFSETQ. The trim removed 6 bases at V and 1 base at J, leaving 5 bases unmatched.

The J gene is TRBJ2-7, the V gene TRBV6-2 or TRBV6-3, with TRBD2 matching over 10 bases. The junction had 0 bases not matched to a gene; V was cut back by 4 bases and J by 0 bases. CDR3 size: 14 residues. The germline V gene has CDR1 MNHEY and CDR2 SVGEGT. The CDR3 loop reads CASSWTSGSYEQYF. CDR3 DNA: TGTGCCAGCAGTTGGACTAGCGGCTCCTACGAGCAGTACTTC.

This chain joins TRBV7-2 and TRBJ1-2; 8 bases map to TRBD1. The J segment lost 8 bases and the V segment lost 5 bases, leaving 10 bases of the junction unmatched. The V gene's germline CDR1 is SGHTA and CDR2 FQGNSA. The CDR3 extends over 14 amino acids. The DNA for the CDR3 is TGTGCCAGCAGCCCTGGGGACAGGTCCTCCGGCTACACCTTC. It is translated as CASSPGDRSSGYTF. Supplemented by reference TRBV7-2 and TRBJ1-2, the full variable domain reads GAGVSQSPSNKVTEKGKDVELRCDPISGHTALYWYRQSLGQGLEFLIYFQGNSAPDKSGLPSDRFSAERTGGSVSTLTIQRTQQEDSAVYLCASSPGDRSSGYTFGSGTRLTVV.

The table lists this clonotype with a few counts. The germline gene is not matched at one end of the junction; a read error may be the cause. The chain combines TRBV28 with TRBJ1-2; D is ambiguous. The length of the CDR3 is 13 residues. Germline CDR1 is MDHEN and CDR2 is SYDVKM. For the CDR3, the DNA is TGTGCCAGCAGTTTAGCGGCGGCCTATGACTACACCTTC. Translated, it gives CASSLAAAYDYTF.

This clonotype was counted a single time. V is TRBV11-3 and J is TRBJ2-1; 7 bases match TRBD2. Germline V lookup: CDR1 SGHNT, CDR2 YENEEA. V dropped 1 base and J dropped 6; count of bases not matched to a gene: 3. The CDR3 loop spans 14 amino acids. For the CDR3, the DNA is TGTGCCAGCAGCTTAGGAAGCGGGATCAATGAGCAGTTCTTC. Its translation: CASSLGSGINEQFF. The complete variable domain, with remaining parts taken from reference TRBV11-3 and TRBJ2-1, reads EAGVVQSPRYKIIEKKQPVAFWCNPISGHNTLYWYLQNLGQGPELLIRYENEEAVDDSQLPKDRFSAERLKGVDSTLKIQPAELGDSAVYLCASSLGSGINEQFFGPGTRLTVL.